The 4 T cell receptor beta chains reported below all come from one sample, sequenced in a study of spatial heterogeneity in lung cancer. TCRdb recomputed calls from the 5' RACE reads with MiXCR, one row per CDR3 protein. Among a few thousand distinct CDR3 sequences listed, 15% were seen once. The time point was: sample taken at primary tumor resection. The sample consisted of normal lung tissue next to the tumor, taken at surgery. The receptors stem from a male donor with early-stage non-small cell lung cancer.

In this sample, this clonotype turned up a few times. CDR3 sequence reads: CASSYSNPGGQETQYF. CDR3 nucleotides: TGTGCCAGCAGTTACTCGAACCCAGGGGGCCAAGAGACCCAGTACTTC. The J gene is TRBJ2-5, the V gene TRBV6-2 or TRBV6-3; 7 bases map to TRBD1. The germline CDR1 and CDR2 sequences are MNHEY and SVGEGT. The CDR3 length is 16 residues. Germline trimming cut 0 bases from V and 1 base from J; bases unmatched to any gene: 5.

This clonotype is deemed medium-sized. This chain links TRBV19 with TRBJ2-1, with 11 bases fitting TRBD2. The CDR3 has 17 amino acids. Germline V gene sequence: CDR1 LNHDA, CDR2 SQIVND (reference sequence). Losses at the gene ends were 5 bases for V and 9 bases for J; bases not matched to a gene: 15. CDR3 in amino acids: CASSGMTSGMGFIEQFF. The CDR3 DNA follows: TGTGCCAGTAGTGGGATGACTAGCGGGATGGGTTTTATTGAGCAGTTCTTC.

This chain joins TRBV23-1 and TRBJ2-7; D might be TRBD1 (5 bases). TRBV23-1 is filed as an ORF, its function uncertain. The CDR3 is 14 residues long. V shed 4 bases and J shed 2 bases, with 12 bases lying between them. The CDR3 nucleotides read TGCGCCAGCAGTCCCCAGGGTGTTCCCTACGAGCAGTACTTC. It yields the protein CASSPQGVPYEQYF.

By its share, this clonotype is medium-sized (0.01 to 0.1%). CDR3 DNA: TGTGCCAGCAGCGGGGAGTACAATCAGCCCCAGCATTTT. As protein: CASSGEYNQPQHF. The chain links TRBV27 to TRBJ1-5; unclear D gene. This CDR3 spans 13 amino acids. Germline CDR1 is MNHEY and CDR2 is SMNVEV (reference sequence). The V end lost 6 bases, the J end lost 3 bases, and 9 bases lay between the germline ends.